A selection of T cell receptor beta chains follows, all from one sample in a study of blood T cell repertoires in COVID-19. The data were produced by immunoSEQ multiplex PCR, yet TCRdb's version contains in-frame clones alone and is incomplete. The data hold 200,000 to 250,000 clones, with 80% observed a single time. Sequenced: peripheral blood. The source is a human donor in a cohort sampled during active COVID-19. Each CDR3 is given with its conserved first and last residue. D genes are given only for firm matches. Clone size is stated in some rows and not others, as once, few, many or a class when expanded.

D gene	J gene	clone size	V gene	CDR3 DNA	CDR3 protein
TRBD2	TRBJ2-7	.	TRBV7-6	TGTGCCAGCAGCCCTCGGACTAGCGGAGCCTACGAGCAGTACTTC	CASSPRTSGAYEQYF
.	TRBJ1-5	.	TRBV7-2	TGTGCCAGCAGCTTAGGAGAGGGCCGGGGCAATCAGCCCCAGCATTTT	CASSLGEGRGNQPQHF
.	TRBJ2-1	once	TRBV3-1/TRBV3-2	TGTGCCTCACGGTGGGGCTTTAGCTCCTACAATGAGCAGTTCTTC	CASRWGFSSYNEQFF
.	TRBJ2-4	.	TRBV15	TGTGCCACCAGCTTGGAGGACATTCAGTACTTC	CATSLEDIQYF
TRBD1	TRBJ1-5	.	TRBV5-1	TGCGCCAGCAGCCCAGGGACAGACTATCAGCCCCAGCATTTT	CASSPGTDYQPQHF
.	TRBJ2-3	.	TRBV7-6	TGTGCCAGCAGCTTAGGGGTACAGAGTAGCACAGATACGCAGTATTTT	CASSLGVQSSTDTQYF
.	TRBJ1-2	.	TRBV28	TGTGCCAGCACGGGGGGGCTTCGGGATGGCTACACCTTC	CASTGGLRDGYTF
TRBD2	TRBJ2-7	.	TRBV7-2	TGTGCCAGCAGCTTAGTAGCAACTAGCGGGGGGGCCTACGAGCAGTACTTC	CASSLVATSGGAYEQYF
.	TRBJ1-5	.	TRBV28	TGTGCCAGCAGTATCCGAGGAAATAGCAATCAGCCCCAGCATTTT	CASSIRGNSNQPQHF
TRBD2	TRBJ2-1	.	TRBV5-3	TGTGCCAGAAGCCCTCGGACTAGCGGGCTTCCGCAGTTCTTC	CARSPRTSGLPQFF
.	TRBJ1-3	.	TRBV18	TGTGCCAGCTCTGGAGCGGCCGGGGGGAACACCATATATTTT	CASSGAAGGNTIYF